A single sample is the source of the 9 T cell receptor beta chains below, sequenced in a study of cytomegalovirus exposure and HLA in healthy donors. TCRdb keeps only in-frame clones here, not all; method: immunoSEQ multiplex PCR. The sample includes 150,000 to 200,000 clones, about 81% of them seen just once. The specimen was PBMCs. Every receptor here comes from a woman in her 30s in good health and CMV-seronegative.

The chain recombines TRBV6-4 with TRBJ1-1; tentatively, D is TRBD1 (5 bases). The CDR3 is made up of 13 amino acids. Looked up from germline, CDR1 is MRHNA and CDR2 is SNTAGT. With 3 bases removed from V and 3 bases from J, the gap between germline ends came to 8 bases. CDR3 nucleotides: TGTGCCAGCAGTGAGGGGCGCGACACTGAAGCTTTCTTT. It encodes CASSEGRDTEAFF.

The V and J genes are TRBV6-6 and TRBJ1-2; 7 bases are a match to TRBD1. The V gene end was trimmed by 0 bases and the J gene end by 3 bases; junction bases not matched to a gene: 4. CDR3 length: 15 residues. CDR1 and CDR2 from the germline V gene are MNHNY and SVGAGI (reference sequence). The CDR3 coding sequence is TGTGCCAGCAGTTACTCGGACAGGCAGTACTATGGCTACACCTTC. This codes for CASSYSDRQYYGYTF.

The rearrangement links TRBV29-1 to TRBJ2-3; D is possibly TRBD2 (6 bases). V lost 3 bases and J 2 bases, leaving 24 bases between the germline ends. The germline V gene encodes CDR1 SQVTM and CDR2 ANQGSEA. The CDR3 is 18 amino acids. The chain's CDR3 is CSVEAAAGGVVFTDTQYF. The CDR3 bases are TGCAGCGTTGAGGCCGCAGCGGGCGGGGTAGTGTTCACAGATACGCAGTATTTT.

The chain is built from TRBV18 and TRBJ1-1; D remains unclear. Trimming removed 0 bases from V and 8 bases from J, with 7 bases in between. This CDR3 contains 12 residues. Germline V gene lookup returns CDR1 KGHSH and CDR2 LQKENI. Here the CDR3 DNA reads TGTGCCAGCTCACCACCCGACGGGGAAGCTTTCTTT. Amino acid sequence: CASSPPDGEAFF.

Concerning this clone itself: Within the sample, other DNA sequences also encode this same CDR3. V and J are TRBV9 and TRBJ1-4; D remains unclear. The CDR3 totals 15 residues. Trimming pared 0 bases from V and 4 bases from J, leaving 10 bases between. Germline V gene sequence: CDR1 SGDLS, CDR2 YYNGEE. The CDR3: CASSVAGGLNEKLFF. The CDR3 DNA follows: TGTGCCAGCAGCGTAGCGGGTGGCCTTAATGAAAAACTGTTTTTT.

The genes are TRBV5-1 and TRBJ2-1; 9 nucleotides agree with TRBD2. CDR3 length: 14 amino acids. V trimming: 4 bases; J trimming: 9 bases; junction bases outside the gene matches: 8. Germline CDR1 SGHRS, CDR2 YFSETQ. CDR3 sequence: CASSGTSFVGEQFF. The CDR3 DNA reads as TGCGCCAGCAGCGGGACTAGCTTCGTGGGTGAGCAGTTCTTC.

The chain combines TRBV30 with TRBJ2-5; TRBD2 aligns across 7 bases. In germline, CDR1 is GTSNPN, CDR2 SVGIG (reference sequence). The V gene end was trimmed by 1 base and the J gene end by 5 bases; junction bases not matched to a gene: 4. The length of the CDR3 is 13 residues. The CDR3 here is CAWSAWGGETQYF. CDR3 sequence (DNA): TGTGCCTGGAGTGCGTGGGGAGGGGAGACCCAGTACTTC.

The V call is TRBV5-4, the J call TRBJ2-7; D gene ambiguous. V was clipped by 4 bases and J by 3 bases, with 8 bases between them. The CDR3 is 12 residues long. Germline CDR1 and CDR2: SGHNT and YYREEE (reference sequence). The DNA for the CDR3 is TGTGCCAGCAGCCTCCACAACTACGAGCAGTACTTC. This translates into CASSLHNYEQYF. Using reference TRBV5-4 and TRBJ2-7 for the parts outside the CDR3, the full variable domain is ETGVTQSPTHLIKTRGQQVTLRCSSQSGHNTVSWYQQALGQGPQFIFQYYREEENGRGNFPPRFSGLQFPNYSSELNVNALELDDSALYLCASSLHNYEQYFGPGTRLTVT.

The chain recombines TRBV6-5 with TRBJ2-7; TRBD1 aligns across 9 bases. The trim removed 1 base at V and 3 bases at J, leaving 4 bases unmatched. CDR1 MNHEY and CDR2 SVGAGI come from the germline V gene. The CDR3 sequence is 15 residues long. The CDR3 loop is CASSYWGQGSYEQYF. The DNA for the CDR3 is TGTGCCAGCAGTTACTGGGGACAGGGAAGCTACGAGCAGTACTTC.